Below are 15 T cell receptor beta chains sequenced from a single sample in a study of shared clonotypes between healthy human individuals. Profiled with immunoSEQ multiplex PCR; TCRdb holds only in-frame clones, not every one. This sample yields about 490,000 clones, of which about 84% are seen a single time; roughly an eighth belongs to the top ten. Sequences were obtained from PBMCs. These receptors originate from a woman aged 40 to 50 in good health. Some clones in this sample may be carry-over from other donors' samples.

This chain uses TRBV4-1 with TRBJ2-2; 8 nucleotides match TRBD2. Germline-derived CDR1 and CDR2 are MGHRA and YSYEKL. This CDR3 is 15 amino acids long. V was clipped by 6 bases and J by 4 bases; unmatched bases: 7. DNA for the CDR3: TGCGCCAGCAGGCGAGCGGGAGCGGGCACCGGGGAGCTGTTTTTT. Its translation: CASRRAGAGTGELFF.

The rearrangement links TRBV4-1 to TRBJ2-1, with 10 bases identical to TRBD2. Per germline, CDR1 MGHRA and CDR2 YSYEKL. CDR3 size: 21 residues. The V gene end was trimmed by 0 bases and the J gene end by 0 bases; junction bases not matched to a gene: 14. CDR3 region: CASSQDIPTSGYLSSYNEQFF. In DNA, the CDR3 is TGCGCCAGCAGCCAAGATATCCCGACTAGCGGGTATCTTAGCTCCTACAATGAGCAGTTCTTC.

The V call is TRBV5-1, the J call TRBJ2-7; TRBD2 agrees at 7 bases. This CDR3 comprises 15 residues. The J segment lost 3 bases and the V segment lost 3 bases, leaving 9 bases of the junction unmatched. Germline values: CDR1 SGHRS, CDR2 YFSETQ. The CDR3 DNA reads as TGCGCCAGCAGCTACCTAGCGCGGGAGATCTACGAGCAGTACTTC. Encoded protein: CASSYLAREIYEQYF. Based on the CDR3 plus reference TRBV5-1 and TRBJ2-7, the full variable domain is KAGVTQTPRYLIKTRGQQVTLSCSPISGHRSVSWYQQTPGQGLQFLFEYFSETQRNKGNFPGRFSGRQFSNSRSEMNVSTLELGDSALYLCASSYLAREIYEQYFGPGTRLTVT.

This clone was detected only once. The V gene is TRBV7-2, the J gene TRBJ2-7; perhaps TRBD2 as D (6 bases). Trimming pared 5 bases from V and 9 bases from J, leaving 17 bases between. The germline V gene encodes CDR1 SGHTA and CDR2 FQGNSA. This CDR3 is 13 amino acids long. CDR3 in DNA: TGTGCCAGCAGCCCCCCTGGAGGGCGTAGGCAGTACTTC. Translation: CASSPPGGRRQYF.

V is TRBV4-1 and J is TRBJ2-2, with D unresolved. The germline gives CDR1 MGHRA, CDR2 YSYEKL. CDR3 length equals 17 residues. V lost 3 bases, J lost 2 bases, and 16 bases lay in between. The CDR3 nucleotides are TGCGCCAGCAGCCACCTACCGCCGGGTTACAACACCGGGGAGCTGTTTTTT. As protein: CASSHLPPGYNTGELFF.

The V gene is TRBV25-1, the J gene TRBJ2-7; the D is unclear. Germline CDR1 is MGHDK and CDR2 is SYGVNS. The CDR3 runs to 15 residues. Trimming cost V 2 bases and J 3 bases, with 14 bases left between them. The CDR3, as DNA: TGTGCCAGCAGTGAAAGTTTAGGATCCTTCTACGAGCAGTACTTC. This gives the protein CASSESLGSFYEQYF.

This clone occurred a few times. The sample carries other DNA sequences with the same CDR3. This sequence joins TRBV28 and TRBJ1-4; 8 nucleotides align to TRBD1. Per germline, CDR1 MDHEN and CDR2 SYDVKM. The junction had 8 bases not matched to a gene; V was cut back by 6 bases and J by 8 bases. The CDR3 consists of 14 residues. CDR3 loop: CASRAQGAGEKLFF. As DNA, the CDR3 is TGTGCCAGCAGAGCGCAGGGGGCCGGAGAAAAACTGTTTTTT. Complete variable domain (other parts from reference TRBV28 and TRBJ1-4): DVKVTQSSRYLVKRTGEKVFLECVQDMDHENMFWYRQDPGLGLRLIYFSYDVKMKEKGDIPEGYSVSREKKERFSLILESASTNQTSMYLCASRAQGAGEKLFFGSGTQLSVL.

The chain is built from TRBV5-1 and TRBJ2-7; 8 positions agree with TRBD1. V shed 0 bases, J shed 2 bases, and the junction held 4 bases outside the gene matches. The CDR3 runs to 15 residues. Germline V gives CDR1 SGHRS, CDR2 YFSETQ. The CDR3 loop is CASSLVGDRTYEQYF. In DNA, the CDR3 is TGCGCCAGCAGCTTGGTAGGGGACAGGACCTACGAGCAGTACTTC.

The gene calls are TRBV2 and TRBJ1-2; TRBD1 matches at 8 bases. Germline V CDR1 and CDR2: SNHLY, FYNNEI. With 2 bases clipped from V and 2 bases from J, the junction kept 4 bases outside the gene matches. The CDR3 totals 15 residues. DNA of the CDR3: TGTGCCAGCAGTGAAAAACAGGGGGAGAACTATGGCTACACCTTC. As protein: CASSEKQGENYGYTF.

Turning to this clone: A single base is all that separates this from a far larger clone, so a read error is likely. Other nucleotide sequences in the sample specify the same CDR3. The rearrangement joins TRBV6-1 to TRBJ2-4, with D perhaps TRBD2 (5 bases). Trimming cost V 4 bases and J 6 bases, with 16 bases left between them. Germline V gene sequence: CDR1 MNHNS, CDR2 SASEGT. The CDR3 consists of 15 residues. The CDR3 sequence is CASSVIAGGVNIQYF. The CDR3 DNA sequence: TGTGCCAGCAGTGTGATAGCAGGAGGAGTAAACATTCAGTACTTC.

This clone was recorded only once. One junction end does not reproduce the germline sequence, and a read error may be involved. The V and J genes are TRBV7-7 and TRBJ2-6; D call uncertain. This CDR3 is built from 16 residues. Germline V gives CDR1 SSHAT, CDR2 FNYEAQ (reference sequence). In nucleotides, the CDR3 is TGTGCTAGCAGCTTAGGAAATGGGGCTGGGGCCAACGTCCTGACTTTC. Its protein product is CASSLGNGAGANVLTF. Variable domain in full (rest from reference TRBV7-7 and TRBJ2-6): GAGVSQSPRYKVTKRGQDVTLRCDPISSHATLYWYQQALGQGPEFLTYFNYEAQPDKSGLPSDRFSAERPEGSISTLTIQRTEQRDSAMYRCASSLGNGAGANVLTFGAGSRLTVL.

This chain joins TRBV4-1 and TRBJ2-1; D gene unclear. CDR3 length: 15 amino acids. Trimming removed 5 bases from V and 9 bases from J, with 20 bases in between. Per the germline V gene, CDR1 is MGHRA and CDR2 is YSYEKL. This CDR3 is CASSSTAVRYTEQFF. CDR3 in DNA: TGCGCCAGCAGCTCCACCGCGGTGAGGTATACTGAGCAGTTCTTC.

This sequence joins TRBV30 and TRBJ2-7; D might be TRBD1 (5 bases). CDR3 size: 13 residues. Germline CDR1 is GTSNPN and CDR2 is SVGIG (reference sequence). V lost 3 bases, J lost 3 bases, and 12 bases lay in between. Written as DNA, the CDR3 is TGTGCCTGGAGAGGGGCAGGGAACTACGAGCAGTACTTC. Translating it yields CAWRGAGNYEQYF. Drawing the rest from reference TRBV30 and TRBJ2-7, the complete variable domain is SQTIHQWPATLVQPVGSPLSLECTVEGTSNPNLYWYRQAAGRGLQLLFYSVGIGQISSEVPQNLSASRPQDRQFILSSKKLLLSDSGFYLCAWRGAGNYEQYFGPGTRLTVT.

The chain joins TRBV4-2 to TRBJ2-1; perhaps D is TRBD1 or TRBD2 (5 bases each). Germline CDR1 is LGHNA and CDR2 is YNFKEQ. Trimming cost V 0 bases and J 9 bases, with 12 bases left between them. The CDR3 contains 14 residues. The CDR3 DNA sequence: TGTGCCAGCAGCCAAGAGAAGAGAGGGACTGAGCAGTTCTTC. Protein: CASSQEKRGTEQFF.

In regard to this clone: The final CDR3 position lacks the conserved phenylalanine or tryptophan, pointing to a likely read error. The chain combines TRBV7-9 with TRBJ1-1; D is unresolved. V was trimmed by 2 bases and J by 0 bases, leaving 4 bases between them. The CDR3 is 13 residues long. Germline V CDR1 and CDR2: SEHNR, FQNEAQ (reference sequence). CDR3: CASSLCVNTEAFL. CDR3 sequence (DNA): TGTGCCAGCAGCTTATGTGTGAACACTGAAGCTTTCCTT.